This T cell receptor (beta chain) emerged from a study of shared T cell receptors in the human thymus. The method was immunoSEQ multiplex PCR; TCRdb's version includes in-frame clones alone and lacks a portion of them. The sample consists of roughly 710,000 clones, roughly 88% of them appearing once. The same sample was also used in a study of human thymus T cells.

This clonotype originated in a girl less than two years old with a congenital heart defect. Sequenced sample: thymocytes.

Written as DNA, the CDR3 is TGCGCCAGCAGCCAAGAAAGGAAAGCGCGGGGGGCTAACACTGAAGCTTTCTTT. Amino acid sequence: CASSQERKARGANTEAFF. The chain has TRBV4-3 and TRBJ1-1, with a possible D match to TRBD1 (6 bases). This CDR3 has 18 residues. The V end was cut by 0 bases, the J end by 2 bases, with 19 bases between. The germline V gene encodes CDR1 LGHNA and CDR2 YSLEER.